The T cell receptor beta chain under discussion was sequenced for a study of OX40 agonist ivuxolimab in advanced cancers. Study at large: Ivuxolimab, an agonistic anti-OX40 (CD134) antibody, was given to patients. Head and neck, renal cell, melanoma or hepatocellular carcinoma were the cancers that dose-escalation patients had. Among those enrolled, mean age was around 55 years (range about 23 to 85) and about 79% were male.

Profiling relied on immunoSEQ multiplex PCR, and the TCRdb table lists in-frame clones only, not all of them. The data contain tens of thousands of clones, approximately 80% of them singletons. A remark on this clone: As yet, its antigen is unknown.

Germline values: CDR1 SGHDT, CDR2 YYEEEE. The CDR3 extends over 13 amino acids. Trimming cost V 3 bases and J 1 base, with 8 bases left between them. Study conclusions and caveats: At doses 0.1 to 3.0 mg/kg, CD4+ and CD8+ clones expanded.

This receptor was identified in an adult with an advanced solid tumor such as melanoma, head and neck, liver or kidney cancer. The chain carries TRBV5-6 and TRBJ2-7; D unresolved. This material consisted of CD4+ or CD8+ T cells sorted from blood, taken in a trial of the OX40 agonist ivuxolimab. CDR3 protein: CASSSTASYEQYV. The CDR3 DNA reads as TGTGCCAGCAGCTCTACAGCGTCCTACGAGCAGTACGTC.